The rows below give T cell receptor beta chains drawn from one sample of a study of blood T cell repertoires in COVID-19. Assay used: immunoSEQ multiplex PCR; TCRdb lists only in-frame clones, some missing. The table lists roughly 50,000 clones, about nine tenths of them singletons. Sequences were obtained from peripheral blood. These receptors all stem from a woman between 35 and 50 years old with active COVID-19. Both conserved end residues are part of each CDR3. A D gene is named only where the DNA matches it firmly. Some rows have no size entry. The others give once, few or many, or a class for an expanded clone.

TRBJ2-1,TRBV7-2,-,15,-,CASSLDGPGVGEQFF,TGTGCCAGCAGCTTAGATGGTCCAGGGGTCGGTGAGCAGTTCTTC
TRBJ1-2,TRBV25-1,-,15,TRBD1,CASSASGGLPYGYTF,TGTGCCAGCAGTGCCTCAGGGGGCCTCCCCTATGGCTACACCTTC
TRBJ1-2,TRBV19,-,15,TRBD1,CASSIRDRDLDGYTF,TGTGCCAGTAGTATAAGGGACAGGGACCTCGATGGCTACACCTTC
TRBJ1-6,TRBV5-1,-,15,-,CASSLEGAGNSPLHF,TGCGCCAGCAGCTTGGAAGGGGCAGGTAATTCACCCCTCCACTTT
TRBJ2-2,TRBV24-1,-,15,-,CATSDVTSAEGELFF,TGTGCCACCAGTGACGTGACTAGTGCGGAAGGGGAGCTGTTTTTT
TRBJ1-5,TRBV5-1,-,15,-,CASSPGEVFGQPQHF,TGCGCCAGCAGCCCAGGGGAAGTATTCGGGCAGCCCCAGCATTTT
TRBJ1-1,TRBV19,once,16,TRBD1,CASSDQQGAVNTEAFF,TGTGCCAGTAGCGATCAACAGGGGGCAGTGAACACTGAAGCTTTCTTT
TRBJ2-5,TRBV21-1,-,20,-,CASSNQPGLAMNQPRETQYF,TGTGCCAGCAGCAACCAACCGGGACTAGCTATGAACCAACCTCGAGAGACCCAGTACTTC
TRBJ1-1,TRBV7-9,-,16,TRBD1,CASSLPIQGMNTEAFF,TGTGCCAGCAGCTTACCGATACAGGGGATGAACACTGAAGCTTTCTTT
TRBJ2-2,TRBV11-3,-,14,TRBD1,CASSSKQGVRELFF,TGTGCCAGCAGCTCGAAACAGGGGGTCCGGGAGCTGTTTTTT
TRBJ2-3,TRBV29-1,-,14,-,CSVRYGGVTDTQYF,TGCAGTGTCCGGTACGGGGGAGTCACAGATACGCAGTATTTT
TRBJ1-3,TRBV15,-,14,-,CATSKDLGDSTIYF,TGTGCCACCAGCAAAGATTTAGGGGATTCCACCATATATTTT
TRBJ2-1,TRBV6-5,-,12,-,CASSIQGREQFF,TGTGCCAGCAGTATCCAGGGCCGTGAGCAGTTCTTC
TRBJ1-6,TRBV9,-,13,-,CASSVDSRSPLHF,TGTGCCAGCAGCGTAGATTCCCGGTCACCCCTCCACTTT
TRBJ2-7,TRBV19,-,17,TRBD1,CASSMRGTGAATYEQYF,TGTGCCAGTAGTATGAGGGGAACAGGGGCCGCAACCTACGAGCAGTACTTC
TRBJ2-1,TRBV14,-,15,-,CASSQGSPAYNEQFF,TGTGCCAGCAGCCAAGGGTCCCCCGCGTACAATGAGCAGTTCTTC
TRBJ1-5,TRBV24-1,-,14,-,CATSAVLGGQPQHF,TGTGCCACCAGTGCCGTACTCGGGGGTCAGCCCCAGCATTTT
TRBJ1-6,TRBV5-1,-,16,TRBD1,CASSSDRGAYNSPLHF,TGCGCCAGCAGCTCGGACAGGGGAGCCTATAATTCACCCCTCCACTTT
TRBJ2-2,TRBV18,-,14,-,CASSPTAQAGELFF,TGTGCCAGCTCACCGACCGCACAGGCCGGGGAGCTGTTTTTT
TRBJ1-4,TRBV5-1,few,16,-,CASSLGLDRSNEKLFF,TGCGCCAGCAGCTTGGGGTTGGACAGAAGTAATGAAAAACTGTTTTTT
TRBJ1-2,TRBV9,-,17,-,CASSTHPIVNRDGGYTF,TGTGCCAGCAGCACACATCCGATAGTGAACAGGGACGGTGGCTACACCTTC
TRBJ2-1,TRBV12-3/TRBV12-4,-,11,-,CASSFIDEQFF,TGTGCCAGCAGTTTTATCGATGAGCAGTTCTTC
TRBJ1-2,TRBV6-6,-,16,TRBD1,CASRRATGLANYGYTF,TGTGCCAGCAGGCGGGCGACAGGGCTTGCTAACTATGGCTACACCTTC
TRBJ2-1,TRBV5-6,-,18,TRBD1,CASTSRRSKSRGINEQFF,TGTGCCAGCACGAGCAGACGCAGCAAGAGCAGGGGGATAAATGAGCAGTTCTTC
TRBJ2-1,TRBV5-1,-,16,TRBD2,CASSPSGAGAHNEQFF,TGCGCCAGCAGCCCCTCGGGAGCGGGGGCCCACAATGAGCAGTTCTTC
TRBJ1-2,TRBV7-9,few,14,-,CASSVHSSGYGYTF,TGTGCCAGCAGCGTTCACAGCTCAGGCTATGGCTACACCTTC
TRBJ2-3,TRBV6-6,-,15,-,CASSRRRGSTDTQYF,TGTGCCAGCAGTCGGCGGAGGGGTAGCACAGATACGCAGTATTTT
TRBJ2-2,TRBV5-1,-,16,TRBD1,CASSLRGQGDTGELFF,TGCGCCAGCAGCTTGAGGGGACAGGGGGACACCGGGGAGCTGTTTTTT
TRBJ1-1,TRBV4-3,-,14,TRBD1,CASSKTGQGIEAFF,TGCGCCAGCAGCAAAACGGGACAGGGAATTGAAGCTTTCTTT
TRBJ2-7,TRBV11-3,once,14,-,CASSSTAGTYEQYF,TGTGCCAGCAGCTCTACCGCGGGAACCTACGAGCAGTACTTC
TRBJ2-1,TRBV4-1,-,15,TRBD1,CASSHLQGFGDEQFF,TGCGCCAGCAGCCACCTACAGGGGTTTGGCGATGAGCAGTTCTTC
TRBJ1-3,TRBV7-2,-,19,TRBD1,CASSPQGGQALASGNTIYF,TGTGCCAGCAGCCCCCAGGGGGGACAGGCCCTAGCCTCTGGAAACACCATATATTTT
TRBJ2-1,TRBV5-4,-,15,-,CASSPPGVKGNEQFF,TGTGCCAGCAGCCCGCCCGGGGTTAAAGGAAATGAGCAGTTCTTC
TRBJ2-1,TRBV3-1/TRBV3-2,-,16,-,CASSQASVIGFNEQFF,TGTGCCAGCAGCCAAGCCTCGGTCATCGGTTTCAATGAGCAGTTCTTC
TRBJ1-6,TRBV5-1,-,15,-,CASSLGRREDSPLHF,TGCGCCAGCAGCTTGGGGCGCAGGGAGGATTCACCCCTCCACTTT
TRBJ2-7,TRBV25-1,-,14,-,CASSETGRAYEQYF,TGTGCCAGCAGTGAAACCGGCAGGGCTTACGAGCAGTACTTC
TRBJ1-2,TRBV7-8,-,15,-,CASSLARAPGGSYTF,TGTGCCAGCAGCTTAGCCAGGGCGCCCGGGGGGAGCTACACCTTC
TRBJ2-7,TRBV11-2,-,16,-,CASSPRLDIITYEQYF,TGTGCCAGCAGCCCGAGACTGGACATAATTACCTACGAGCAGTACTTC
TRBJ2-2,TRBV19,-,15,-,CASSISDKGVGELFF,TGTGCCAGTAGTATAAGCGACAAAGGGGTCGGGGAGCTGTTTTTT
TRBJ1-2,TRBV7-3,-,13,TRBD1,CASSPDRVGGYTF,TGTGCCAGCAGCCCAGACAGGGTAGGCGGCTACACCTTC
TRBJ1-1,TRBV4-2,-,15,-,CASTQRVRGNTEAFF,TGTGCCAGCACCCAGAGAGTACGGGGTAACACTGAAGCTTTCTTT
TRBJ1-6,TRBV6-4,-,14,TRBD1,CASSAGQTNSPLHF,TGTGCCAGCAGCGCGGGACAGACTAATTCACCCCTCCACTTT
TRBJ2-3,TRBV9,-,13,-,CASSDRRRDTQYF,TGTGCCAGCAGCGACAGACGGAGGGATACGCAGTATTTT
TRBJ1-5,TRBV24-1,-,15,-,CATSVLGRVGQPQHF,TGTGCCACCAGTGTCTTAGGCAGGGTGGGTCAGCCCCAGCATTTT
TRBJ2-7,TRBV2,-,12,-,CASSSGFHEQYF,TGTGCCAGCAGCTCAGGGTTCCACGAGCAGTACTTC
TRBJ1-2,TRBV5-1,-,12,-,CASRSVTNGYTF,TGCGCCAGCAGATCAGTTACTAATGGCTACACCTTC
TRBJ2-5,TRBV18,-,15,TRBD2,CASSPPAGGQETQYF,TGTGCCAGCTCACCTCCAGCGGGGGGTCAAGAGACCCAGTACTTC
TRBJ2-2,TRBV5-1,-,14,-,CASSLGPTTGELFF,TGCGCCAGCAGCTTGGGTCCTACCACCGGGGAGCTGTTTTTT
TRBJ1-1,TRBV11-3,-,12,-,CASKSSGGEAFF,TGTGCCAGCAAATCCTCGGGGGGAGAAGCTTTCTTT
TRBJ2-4,TRBV5-1,-,14,TRBD2,CASSLVSGRDIQYF,TGCGCCAGCAGCTTGGTGTCAGGGAGGGACATTCAGTACTTC
TRBJ1-1,TRBV5-6,-,15,-,CASSFPGLMNTEAFF,TGTGCCAGCAGCTTTCCCGGACTCATGAACACTGAAGCTTTCTTT